These 2 T cell receptor beta chains share one sample of origin, sequenced in a study of blood T cell repertoires in COVID-19. Assay used: immunoSEQ multiplex PCR; TCRdb lists only in-frame clones, some missing. The table shows 150,000 to 160,000 clones, with around 84% occurring only once. The sample consisted of peripheral blood. Receptors originate from a woman in her fifties or sixties with acute or convalescent COVID-19.

V usage is TRBV18 and J usage is TRBJ2-5; 7 bases are a match to TRBD1. This CDR3 spans 14 amino acids. Trimming cost V 2 bases and J 5 bases; bases outside gene matches: 5. The germline V gene has CDR1 KGHSH and CDR2 LQKENI. The CDR3 here is CASSPLGGDETQYF. The CDR3 bases are TGTGCCAGCTCACCATTAGGGGGCGATGAGACCCAGTACTTC.

The chain couples TRBV6-2 or TRBV6-3 to TRBJ1-4; the D gene is possibly TRBD1 (6 bases). The CDR3 extends over 14 amino acids. V lost 2 bases to trimming and J lost 8 bases, with 12 bases between them. CDR1 and CDR2 (germline): MNHEY, SVGEGT. This chain's CDR3 is CASSYGQGREKLFF. The CDR3 region has the DNA TGTGCCAGCAGTTACGGTCAGGGGCGGGAAAAACTGTTTTTT.